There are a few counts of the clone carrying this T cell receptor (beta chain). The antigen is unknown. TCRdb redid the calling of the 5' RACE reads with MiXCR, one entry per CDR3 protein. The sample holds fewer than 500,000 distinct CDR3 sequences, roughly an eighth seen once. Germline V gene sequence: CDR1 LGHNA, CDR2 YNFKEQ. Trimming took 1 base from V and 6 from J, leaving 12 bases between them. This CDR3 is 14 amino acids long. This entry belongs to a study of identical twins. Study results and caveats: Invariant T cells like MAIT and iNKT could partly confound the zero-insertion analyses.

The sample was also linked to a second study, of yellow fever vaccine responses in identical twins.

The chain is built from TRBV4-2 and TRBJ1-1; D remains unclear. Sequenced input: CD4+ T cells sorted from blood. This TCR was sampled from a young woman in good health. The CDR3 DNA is TGTGCCAGCAGCCAAGCTCTCCTTCGGGCTGAAGCTTTCTTT. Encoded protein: CASSQALLRAEAFF.